Below are 5 T cell receptor beta chains sequenced from a single sample in a study of blood T cell repertoires in COVID-19. Sequencing used immunoSEQ multiplex PCR; TCRdb keeps in-frame clones, though not all of them. Of 200,000 or so clones in the sample, 70% to 90% were seen once. Source material: peripheral blood. All receptors come from a man in his 70s with active or convalescent COVID-19.

The genes are TRBV29-1 and TRBJ2-7; perhaps TRBD1 as D (6 bases). Near its end, the DNA agrees better with TRBJ2-5, so the J call may be wrong. Germline CDR1 and CDR2: SQVTM and ANQGSEA. The CDR3 length is 15 residues. Written as DNA, the CDR3 is TGCAGCGTAGCCGGGACCGCCAGGGGTCAAGAGACCCAGTACTTC. Translated, it gives CSVAGTARGQETQYF.

This clone was observed a few times. V and J are TRBV2 and TRBJ2-1, with 9 nucleotides matching TRBD2. After removal of 6 bases from V and 7 bases from J, the junction contained 13 bases not matched to a gene. The CDR3 length is 16 residues. Germline V gene data show CDR1 as SNHLY and CDR2 as FYNNEI. DNA of the CDR3: TGTGCCAGCAGCCCACTCCTGGGACTAGCTATTAATGAGCAGTTCTTC. Translated: CASSPLLGLAINEQFF.

This clone was found once. CDR3 amino acids: CASSNAPGDYGYTF. For the CDR3, the DNA is TGTGCCAGTAGTAACGCCCCAGGGGACTATGGCTACACCTTC. The gene calls are TRBV19 and TRBJ1-2; D is perhaps TRBD1 (6 bases). Trimming left V 4 bases short and J 3 bases short, with 12 bases between. The CDR3 has 14 residues. Germline assignment: CDR1 LNHDA and CDR2 SQIVND (reference sequence).

The chain joins TRBV6-1 to TRBJ1-6, with D possibly matching TRBD1 (5 bases). V dropped 1 base and J dropped 10 bases, with 14 bases sitting between them. Germline V gives CDR1 MNHNS, CDR2 SASEGT. The length of the CDR3 is 15 residues. The CDR3 reads CASSEDVGRGSPLHF. The CDR3 nucleotides read TGTGCCAGCAGTGAAGATGTGGGGCGTGGATCACCCCTCCACTTT.

The chain carries TRBV19 and TRBJ1-6, with 9 nucleotides matching TRBD1. Trimming cost V 3 bases and J 10 bases; bases outside gene matches: 10. CDR1 LNHDA and CDR2 SQIVND come from the germline V gene (reference sequence). The CDR3 contains 16 residues. The CDR3, as DNA: TGTGCCAGTAGTATTCCGGCGGGACAGGGTTTATCACCCCTCCACTTT. Encoded protein: CASSIPAGQGLSPLHF.